Listed below are T cell receptor beta chains from one sample, sequenced in a study of blood T cells in healthy people across ages. TCRdb reanalysed the 5' RACE reads using MiXCR and keeps one entry per CDR3 protein. The sample records 870,000 or so distinct CDR3 sequences, 25% to 35% being singletons. The sequenced sample was blood. These receptors were obtained from an elderly woman in good health. CDR3s leave out the opening cysteine and the closing phenylalanine or tryptophan.

>TRBV29-1
SVGEGSQPQH
>TRBV20-1
SARPQFLRNTEAF
>TRBV21-1
ASRQQGRIDGYT
>TRBV29-1
SVEPGGTDTQY
>TRBV20-1
SATGTANQPQH
>TRBV7-2
ASSLAAREGEAF
>TRBV9
ASSPGLALNEQF
>TRBV4-2
ASSQDTGPNYGYT
>TRBV7-2
ASSAQIAGNTEAF
>TRBV4-2
ASSQVGGSNYGYT
>TRBV5-5
ASSSQGASNQPQH
>TRBV11-2
ASSPLGGVNTEAF
>TRBV6-1
ASSEAILGAVAGTEAF
>TRBV6-5
ASRGQGAANEKLF
>TRBV5-6
ASSIGGPNIQY
>TRBV28
ASSFYRLAGTIYNKQF
>TRBV10-3
AISDRISGLYGYT
>TRBV12-3/TRBV12-4
ASTPTGVDQPQH
>TRBV2
ASRYRDFNYGYT
>TRBV7-3
ASSLRSRGIDEQF
>TRBV20-1
SAGQGEEKLF
>TRBV5-6
ASSLTPYHYT
>TRBV20-1
SARDIESTQY
>TRBV5-6
ASGPQGLDEQF
>TRBV6-2/TRBV6-3
ASRAWLPDTEAF
>TRBV15
ATSRAYNEQF
>TRBV6-2/TRBV6-3
ASQRGGKYNEQF
>TRBV6-5
ASSRDTGTSSDEQF
>TRBV11-2
ASSLLAGGSPYQETQY
>TRBV18
ASSSLNRGRGTEAF
>TRBV11-3
ASSPVAGYEQY
>TRBV7-2
ASSFEDRGYEQY
>TRBV3-1
ASSLKQVRADKRYEQY
>TRBV29-1
SVLTSTWGGYT
>TRBV6-2/TRBV6-3
ASSSYRTGAYSNQPQH
>TRBV2
ASSEQGQGVTEAF
>TRBV10-2
ASTPSPGERGHT
>TRBV7-9
ASSYGTGGDERF
>TRBV9
ASSRGGTMNEQY